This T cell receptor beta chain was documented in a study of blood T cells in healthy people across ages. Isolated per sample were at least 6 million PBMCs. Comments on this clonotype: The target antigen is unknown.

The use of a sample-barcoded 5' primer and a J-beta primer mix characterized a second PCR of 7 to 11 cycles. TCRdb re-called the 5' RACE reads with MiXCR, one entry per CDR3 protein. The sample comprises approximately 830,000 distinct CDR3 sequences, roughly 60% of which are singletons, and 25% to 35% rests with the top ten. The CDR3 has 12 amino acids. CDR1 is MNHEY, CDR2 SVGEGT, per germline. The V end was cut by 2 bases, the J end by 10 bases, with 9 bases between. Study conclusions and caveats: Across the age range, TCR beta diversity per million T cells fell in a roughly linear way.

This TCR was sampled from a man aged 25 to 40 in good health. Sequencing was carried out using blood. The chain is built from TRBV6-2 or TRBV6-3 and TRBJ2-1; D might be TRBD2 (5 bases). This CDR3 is CASSYRGQEQFF. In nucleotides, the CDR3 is TGTGCCAGCAGTTACAGAGGGCAAGAGCAGTTCTTC.